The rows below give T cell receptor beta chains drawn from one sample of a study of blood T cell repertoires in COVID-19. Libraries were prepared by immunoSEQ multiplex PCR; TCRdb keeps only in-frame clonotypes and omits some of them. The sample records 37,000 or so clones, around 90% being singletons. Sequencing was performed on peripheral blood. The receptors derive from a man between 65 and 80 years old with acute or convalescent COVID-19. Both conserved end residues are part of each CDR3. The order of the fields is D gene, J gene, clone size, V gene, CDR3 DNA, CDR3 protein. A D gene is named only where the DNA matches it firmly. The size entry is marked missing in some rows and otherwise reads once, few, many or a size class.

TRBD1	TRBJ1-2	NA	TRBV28	TGTGCCAGCAGTCAGGGGGCTTTAGACTATGGCTACACCTTC	CASSQGALDYGYTF
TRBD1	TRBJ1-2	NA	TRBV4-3	TGCGCCAGCAGCCAAGAGCAGGACAGGAACTATGGCTACACCTTC	CASSQEQDRNYGYTF
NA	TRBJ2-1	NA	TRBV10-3	TGTGCCATCAGGGGCAGCTCCTACAATGAGCAGTTCTTC	CAIRGSSYNEQFF
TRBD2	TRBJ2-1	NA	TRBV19	TGTGCCAGTAGTACCTCCCTTGGAAGGGACTACAACAATGAGCAGTTCTTC	CASSTSLGRDYNNEQFF
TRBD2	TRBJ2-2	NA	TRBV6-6	TGTGCCAGCAGGGGACTAGCGGGGGCAAACACCGGGGAGCTGTTTTTT	CASRGLAGANTGELFF
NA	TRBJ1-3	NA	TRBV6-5	TGTGCCAGCAGCAAGGGGCTTTCTGGAAACACCATATATTTT	CASSKGLSGNTIYF
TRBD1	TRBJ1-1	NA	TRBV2	TGTGCCAGCACCGACAGGGTGGAGAACACTGAAGCTTTCTTT	CASTDRVENTEAFF
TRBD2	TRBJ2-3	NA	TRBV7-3	TGTGCCAGCAGCTTAGGACTAGCTTACACAGATACGCAGTATTTT	CASSLGLAYTDTQYF
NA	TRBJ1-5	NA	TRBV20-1	TGCAGTGCTAGTTTGGAGCCCAATCAGCCCCAGCATTTT	CSASLEPNQPQHF
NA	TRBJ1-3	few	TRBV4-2	TGTGCCAGCAGCCAAGATCGGGGAAGGGTGGAGGTATATTTT	CASSQDRGRVEVYF
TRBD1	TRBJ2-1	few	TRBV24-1	TGTGCCACCAGTGATGCCGGGACAGGGGCTAATGAGCAGTTCTTC	CATSDAGTGANEQFF
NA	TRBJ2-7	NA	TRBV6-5	TGTGCCAGCAGTTACAGCGCAGCCAGTAGCTCCTACGAGCAGTACTTC	CASSYSAASSSYEQYF
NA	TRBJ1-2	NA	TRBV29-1	TGCAGCGTTGACAGCGAGGGTTCAGCTAACTATGGCTACACCTTC	CSVDSEGSANYGYTF
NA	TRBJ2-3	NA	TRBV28	TGTGCCAGCAGCATGACCCAGGGCACAGATACGCAGTATTTT	CASSMTQGTDTQYF
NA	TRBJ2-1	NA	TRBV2	TGTGCCAGCAGGGGGGGACGTCAAGGGTACAATGAGCAGTTCTTC	CASRGGRQGYNEQFF
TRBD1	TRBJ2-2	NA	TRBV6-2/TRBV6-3	TGTGCCAGCAGTTACGTCGGGACAGGGAACACCGGGGAGCTGTTTTTT	CASSYVGTGNTGELFF
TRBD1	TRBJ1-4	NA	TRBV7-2	TGTGCCAGCAGCGTGGGACAGGGGAATGAAAAACTGTTTTTT	CASSVGQGNEKLFF
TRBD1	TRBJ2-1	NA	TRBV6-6	TGTGCCAGCAGTTTCGCGGGACAGGACTACAATGAGCAGTTCTTC	CASSFAGQDYNEQFF
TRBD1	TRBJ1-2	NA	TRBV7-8	TGTGCCAGCAGCTCCACCGGGACAGGGGGCATGGACTATGGCTACACCTTC	CASSSTGTGGMDYGYTF
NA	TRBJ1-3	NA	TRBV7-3	TGTGCCAGCAGCCCTGGCGGACATCGGGCTGGAAACACCATATATTTT	CASSPGGHRAGNTIYF
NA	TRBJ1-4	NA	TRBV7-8	TGTGCCAGCAGCCCCCCCCGGGGTGAGGAAAAACTGTTTTTT	CASSPPRGEEKLFF
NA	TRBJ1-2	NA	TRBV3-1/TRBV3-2	TGTGCCAGCAGCCCGGACAGCAACTATGGCTACACCTTC	CASSPDSNYGYTF
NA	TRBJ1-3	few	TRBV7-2	TGTGCCAGCAGCCCCCAACAGGGACCCTCTGGAAACACCATATATTTT	CASSPQQGPSGNTIYF
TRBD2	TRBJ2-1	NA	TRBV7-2	TGTGCCAGCAGCTTAAGGGCGGGAGGGATGAATGAGCAGTTCTTC	CASSLRAGGMNEQFF
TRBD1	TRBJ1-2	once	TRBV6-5	TGTGCCAGCAGTTACGCCGGGACAGGGATCTATGGCTACACCTTC	CASSYAGTGIYGYTF
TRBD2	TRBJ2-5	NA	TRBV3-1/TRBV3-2	TGTGCCAGCAGCCAAAATCCCCTTTTTAGCGGGAGATTGGGTGAGACCCAGTACTTC	CASSQNPLFSGRLGETQYF
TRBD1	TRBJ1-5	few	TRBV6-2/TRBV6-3	TGTGCCAGCAGTTGGACAGGGGGCGTTCAGCCCCAGCATTTT	CASSWTGGVQPQHF
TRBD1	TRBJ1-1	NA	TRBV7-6	TGTGCCAGCAGTTCTGCGGGACAGGAGGGCTCTGAAGCTTTCTTT	CASSSAGQEGSEAFF
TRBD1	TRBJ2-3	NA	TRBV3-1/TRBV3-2	TGTGCCAGCAGCCGAAGGGACAGGCTACGCACAGATACGCAGTATTTT	CASSRRDRLRTDTQYF
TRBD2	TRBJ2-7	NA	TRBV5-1	TGCGCCAGCAGCTCTACTAGCGGGGGGTCCGACGAGCAGTACTTC	CASSSTSGGSDEQYF
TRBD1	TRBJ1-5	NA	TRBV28	TGTGCCAGCAGGCCTTCAGGGGGCGCGTTACAGCCCCAGCATTTT	CASRPSGGALQPQHF
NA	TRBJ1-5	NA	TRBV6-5	TGTGCCAGCAGTTACGGCCCCAATCAGCCCCAGCATTTT	CASSYGPNQPQHF